This entry lists 24 T cell receptor beta chains sequenced from one sample in a study of blood T cell repertoires in COVID-19. Clones were read by immunoSEQ multiplex PCR, and TCRdb kept only the in-frame ones, dropping some. The repertoire holds 140,000 to 150,000 clones, with approximately 84% as singletons. The sequenced sample consisted of PBMCs or T cells enriched from blood (not recorded which). Receptors were obtained from a woman between 45 and 65 years old with acute COVID-19.

V usage is TRBV7-2 and J usage is TRBJ2-1; 7 bases are a match to TRBD2. With V trimmed by 1 base and J by 9 bases, 6 bases remained unmatched. CDR1 is SGHTA and CDR2 is FQGNSA in the germline V gene. The CDR3 spans 14 residues. CDR3 in DNA: TGTGCCAGCAGCTTAGGTGCGGGGGTCAGTGAGCAGTTCTTC. It is translated as CASSLGAGVSEQFF.

The chain employs TRBV24-1 and TRBJ2-5, with 7 bases that match TRBD1. Germline V gene sequence: CDR1 KGHDR, CDR2 SFDVKD. This CDR3 comprises 16 residues. V trimming: 4 bases; J trimming: 4 bases; junction bases outside the gene matches: 11. The CDR3, as DNA: TGTGCCACCAGTGACCCCGACAGGGTGCTAAGAGAGACCCAGTACTTC. Protein: CATSDPDRVLRETQYF.

In its sample, this clone was seen once. The chain is built from TRBV11-3 and TRBJ2-1; 9 bases fit TRBD2. J gave up 0 bases and V 0 bases, and 3 bases lay outside the gene matches. CDR3 length equals 17 residues. CDR1 and CDR2 (germline): SGHNT, YENEEA. CDR3 in DNA: TGTGCCAGCAGCTTAGATCATAGCGGGAGCTCCTACAATGAGCAGTTCTTC. This sequence encodes CASSLDHSGSSYNEQFF.

This chain connects TRBV7-9 to TRBJ2-3, with 12 bases matching TRBD2. Germline values: CDR1 SEHNR, CDR2 FQNEAQ (reference sequence). V gave up 2 bases and J gave up 5 bases; unmatched junction bases: 5. The CDR3 covers 16 residues. The CDR3, as DNA: TGTGCCAGCAGCTTAATACCGGGACTAGCGGGAGATACGCAGTATTTT. This sequence encodes CASSLIPGLAGDTQYF.

CDR3 loop: CAWRLTSTEAFF. CDR3 DNA: TGTGCCTGGAGGTTAACGAGCACTGAAGCTTTCTTT. V gene TRBV30 combines with J gene TRBJ1-1; no definite D call. The CDR3 totals 12 residues. V shed 3 bases and J shed 4 bases, with 9 bases lying between them. In germline, CDR1 is GTSNPN, CDR2 SVGIG (reference sequence). The full variable domain, with the rest looked up from reference TRBV30 and TRBJ1-1, is SQTIHQWPATLVQPVGSPLSLECTVEGTSNPNLYWYRQAAGRGLQLLFYSVGIGQISSEVPQNLSASRPQDRQFILSSKKLLLSDSGFYLCAWRLTSTEAFFGQGTRLTVV.

A note on this clone: In the same sample, other DNA sequences code for this CDR3. The J gene is TRBJ1-5, the V gene TRBV19; perhaps TRBD1 as D (6 bases). Germline loops: CDR1 LNHDA, CDR2 SQIVND (reference sequence). V was shortened by 2 bases and J by 3 bases, with 8 bases between the two germline ends. This CDR3 comprises 14 residues. CDR3 protein: CASSIRDTNQPQHF. The DNA for the CDR3 is TGTGCCAGTAGTATAAGGGACACCAATCAGCCCCAGCATTTT.

J is TRBJ2-2 and V is TRBV9; 9 positions agree with TRBD2. From germline, CDR1 is SGDLS and CDR2 YYNGEE. The V segment lost 3 bases and the J segment 4 bases; nucleotides outside the gene matches: 4. The CDR3 is made up of 15 amino acids. For the CDR3, the DNA is TGTGCCAGCAGCGGTAGCGGGAGAGGCACCGGGGAGCTGTTTTTT. This sequence encodes CASSGSGRGTGELFF.

This chain joins TRBV7-2 and TRBJ2-5; TRBD2 aligns across 8 bases. The V gene end was trimmed by 3 bases and the J gene end by 5 bases; junction bases not matched to a gene: 11. Germline V gives CDR1 SGHTA, CDR2 FQGNSA. The CDR3 runs to 16 residues. CDR3: CASSFTSGGGGETQYF. CDR3 coding DNA: TGTGCCAGCAGCTTCACTAGCGGAGGGGGAGGGGAGACCCAGTACTTC.

This clone was seen only once. This rearrangement joins TRBV5-1 to TRBJ2-3, with D perhaps TRBD1 (6 bases). This CDR3 spans 18 amino acids. Germline CDR1 and CDR2: SGHRS and YFSETQ. V dropped 3 bases and J dropped 0 bases, with 20 bases sitting between them. The CDR3: CASSSGIGQRKSTDTQYF. For the CDR3, the DNA is TGCGCCAGCAGCTCGGGAATAGGACAGCGAAAAAGCACAGATACGCAGTATTTT. Together with reference TRBV5-1 and TRBJ2-3, the CDR3 gives the full variable domain: KAGVTQTPRYLIKTRGQQVTLSCSPISGHRSVSWYQQTPGQGLQFLFEYFSETQRNKGNFPGRFSGRQFSNSRSEMNVSTLELGDSALYLCASSSGIGQRKSTDTQYFGPGTRLTVL.

This clone has just one count. V and J are TRBV3-1 (or the pseudogene TRBV3-2) and TRBJ2-3; 14 positions match TRBD2. With V trimmed by 0 bases and J by 4 bases, 6 bases remained unmatched. CDR3 size: 18 residues. Looked up from germline, CDR1 is LGHDT and CDR2 is YNNKEL (reference sequence). The CDR3 nucleotides read TGTGCCAGCAGCCAAGATACCGCGACTAGCGGGAGGGCAGATACGCAGTATTTT. Its protein is CASSQDTATSGRADTQYF.

Remarks on this clone: Germline and junction disagree at one end, which may indicate a read error. The chain is built from TRBV7-7 and TRBJ2-1, with 9 positions matching TRBD2. The CDR3 totals 15 residues. Per germline, CDR1 SSHAT and CDR2 FNYEAQ (reference sequence). Written as DNA, the CDR3 is TGTGCTAGCAGCCACATAGCGGGAGCGGGAAATGAGCAGTTCTTC. It specifies CASSHIAGAGNEQFF.

The V gene is TRBV3-1 (or the pseudogene TRBV3-2), the J gene TRBJ2-3, with 9 bases lining up with TRBD2. J gave up 2 bases and V 4 bases, and 7 bases lay outside the gene matches. This CDR3 spans 16 amino acids. Germline values: CDR1 LGHDT, CDR2 YNNKEL (reference sequence). CDR3 nucleotides: TGTGCCAGCAGCCCCAAGCTAGCGGGGATCACAGATACGCAGTATTTT. It codes for CASSPKLAGITDTQYF.

CDR3 in amino acids: CASNSGRVTEAFF. CDR3 DNA: TGTGCCAGCAACTCAGGGAGGGTCACTGAAGCTTTCTTT. The chain has TRBV7-9 and TRBJ1-1; the D gene is possibly TRBD1 (5 bases). Trimming pared 7 bases from V and 4 bases from J, leaving 13 bases between. CDR3 size: 13 residues. Per germline, CDR1 SEHNR and CDR2 FQNEAQ (reference sequence).

The rearrangement links TRBV5-7 to TRBJ2-7, with D perhaps matching TRBD1 (6 bases). TRBV5-7 is annotated as an ORF whose role is uncertain. The CDR3 loop spans 11 amino acids. The V end was cut by 4 bases, the J end by 7 bases, with 9 bases between. The CDR3: CASSLGGEQYF. Written as DNA, the CDR3 is TGTGCCAGCAGCCTAGGGGGTGAGCAGTACTTC.

This rearrangement joins TRBV6-6 to TRBJ1-6, with TRBD1 identical over 8 bases. The CDR3 has 14 amino acids. V dropped 7 bases and J dropped 9; count of bases not matched to a gene: 8. Germline V CDR1 and CDR2: MNHNY, SVGAGI (reference sequence). This CDR3 is CASTGQGNISPLHF. CDR3 bases: TGTGCCAGCACCGGACAGGGTAACATTTCACCCCTCCACTTT.

A word on this clone: Sequence at one end of the junction differs from germline and may be a read error. This chain joins TRBV6-2 or TRBV6-3 and TRBJ2-7, with TRBD2 identical over 10 bases. CDR1 is MNHEY, CDR2 SVGEGT, per germline. The CDR3 is 12 residues long. CDR3 DNA sequence: TGTGCCAGCAGTTCATCCGGGACTAGCGTAAACTTC. Encoded protein: CASSSSGTSVNF.

V gene TRBV30 combines with J gene TRBJ1-2, with TRBD1 identical over 7 bases. The V segment lost 5 bases and the J segment 5 bases; nucleotides outside the gene matches: 5. This CDR3 contains 12 residues. Germline loops: CDR1 GTSNPN, CDR2 SVGIG (reference sequence). The CDR3 nucleotides are TGTGCCTGGTCGACAGGGCTTTATGGCTACACCTTC. Translated, it gives CAWSTGLYGYTF.

This clone was observed once. The chain is built from TRBV6-5 and TRBJ2-5, with TRBD2 matching over 8 bases. The CDR3 totals 15 residues. With V trimmed by 6 bases and J by 1 base, 7 bases remained unmatched. Germline CDR1 and CDR2: MNHEY and SVGAGI. The chain's CDR3 is CASSPGLATQETQYF. The CDR3 DNA is TGTGCCAGCAGCCCCGGACTAGCTACCCAAGAGACCCAGTACTTC.

The chain combines TRBV21-1 with TRBJ2-1; TRBD2, the D gene given by the table, was not confirmed from the DNA. TRBV21-1 is flagged as a pseudogene. This CDR3 has 17 residues. The CDR3 spells CASSKRRAGVFYNEQFF. The CDR3 nucleotides read TGTGCCAGCAGCAAGAGGAGGGCGGGAGTGTTCTACAATGAGCAGTTCTTC.

The chain employs TRBV27 and TRBJ2-6; the match to TRBD2 covers 10 bases. Germline V lookup: CDR1 MNHEY, CDR2 SMNVEV (reference sequence). V shed 7 bases and J 0 bases; nucleotides not matched to a gene: 9. The CDR3 length is 18 residues. The CDR3 DNA is TGTGCCAGCACCACACTAGCGGGGATTCCCTCTGGGGCCAACGTCCTGACTTTC. It translates to CASTTLAGIPSGANVLTF.

This clone was seen more than once but under ten times. The chain has TRBV27 and TRBJ2-5; D may be TRBD2 (6 bases). The length of the CDR3 is 13 residues. CDR1 is MNHEY, CDR2 SMNVEV, per germline (reference sequence). V was pared by 2 bases and J by 6 bases, with 10 bases between. CDR3 protein: CASSLGGLKTQYF. CDR3 DNA: TGTGCCAGCAGTTTAGGGGGGTTAAAGACCCAGTACTTC.

This chain uses TRBV6-5 with TRBJ2-2, with D perhaps matching TRBD1 (5 bases). The germline V and J ends were trimmed by 0 bases and 6 bases, with 11 bases remaining between them. The CDR3 totals 15 residues. Germline V gives CDR1 MNHEY, CDR2 SVGAGI. Here the CDR3 DNA reads TGTGCCAGCAGTTACTCGGGCAGGGAAGCCGGGGAGCTGTTTTTT. Amino acid sequence: CASSYSGREAGELFF.

The rearrangement joins TRBV6-1 to TRBJ1-6, with a tentative D call TRBD1 (6 bases). Germline-derived CDR1 and CDR2 are MNHNS and SASEGT. The CDR3 extends over 14 amino acids. The V end was cut by 2 bases, the J end by 9 bases, with 11 bases between. As DNA, the CDR3 is TGTGCCAGCAGTGAAAGTAGGGGGAGTTCACCCCTCCACTTT. Translating gives CASSESRGSSPLHF.

The V gene is TRBV6-5, the J gene TRBJ1-2; D is uncertain. The CDR3 contains 14 residues. The V and J ends lost 0 bases and 2 bases respectively, with 7 bases between them. Germline V gene lookup returns CDR1 MNHEY and CDR2 SVGAGI. For the CDR3, the DNA is TGTGCCAGCAGTTACTCCTCGGGGAACTATGGCTACACCTTC. Amino acids: CASSYSSGNYGYTF.